These T cell receptor beta chains were read from a single sample in a study of T cells after yellow fever vaccination. In TCRdb, the 5' RACE reads were re-called with MiXCR into one record per CDR3 protein. The sample has hundreds of thousands of distinct CDR3 sequences, less than 20% seen once. The sample here was PBMCs, taken 5 to 6 days after the first yellow fever vaccination. Receptor source: a man aged 18-30 years who received the YFV17D yellow fever vaccine. CDR3s include the opening cysteine and the closing phenylalanine or tryptophan. Fields, in order: J gene, D gene, clone size, CDR3 length, V gene, CDR3 DNA, CDR3 protein. A D gene is named only where the DNA matches it firmly. Clone size is stated in some rows and not others, as once, few, many or a class when expanded.

J gene: TRBJ2-1; D gene: .; clone size: .; CDR3 length: 12; V gene: TRBV5-6; CDR3 DNA: TGTGCCAGCAGCATCAGGTCTAATGAGCAGTTCTTC; CDR3 protein: CASSIRSNEQFF
J gene: TRBJ2-1; D gene: TRBD2; clone size: .; CDR3 length: 17; V gene: TRBV6-2/TRBV6-3; CDR3 DNA: TGTGCCAGCAGTTACTCGAGGAAAGCGGGGGGGGCAAATGAGCAGTTCTTC; CDR3 protein: CASSYSRKAGGANEQFF
J gene: TRBJ1-4; D gene: .; clone size: .; CDR3 length: 14; V gene: TRBV7-2; CDR3 DNA: TGTGCCAGCAGCGCAGGGCCCGGGAATGGGAAACTGTTTTTT; CDR3 protein: CASSAGPGNGKLFF
J gene: TRBJ2-1; D gene: TRBD2; clone size: few; CDR3 length: 14; V gene: TRBV5-6; CDR3 DNA: TGTGCCAGCAGCACCCGGGACTATCGCAATGAGCAGTTCTTC; CDR3 protein: CASSTRDYRNEQFF
J gene: TRBJ1-3; D gene: .; clone size: few; CDR3 length: 15; V gene: TRBV28; CDR3 DNA: TGTGCCAGCAGTTTTGGGGGCTACTCTGGAAACACCATATATTTT; CDR3 protein: CASSFGGYSGNTIYF
J gene: TRBJ2-1; D gene: TRBD2; clone size: .; CDR3 length: 15; V gene: TRBV9; CDR3 DNA: TGTGCCAGCAGTTTTAGCGGGGGGGCCCCCAAGGAGCAGTTCTTC; CDR3 protein: CASSFSGGAPKEQFF
J gene: TRBJ2-1; D gene: .; clone size: few; CDR3 length: 14; V gene: TRBV12-3/TRBV12-4; CDR3 DNA: TGTGCCAGCAGAGGCTGGACTTCTGCGGGTGAGCAGTTCTTC; CDR3 protein: CASRGWTSAGEQFF
J gene: TRBJ2-1; D gene: TRBD1; clone size: .; CDR3 length: 16; V gene: TRBV4-1; CDR3 DNA: TGCGCCAGCAGCCCGAACAGGGGGTTGAGGGGGGATGAGCAGTTCTTC; CDR3 protein: CASSPNRGLRGDEQFF
J gene: TRBJ2-1; D gene: .; clone size: .; CDR3 length: 15; V gene: TRBV12-3/TRBV12-4; CDR3 DNA: TGTGCCAGCAGTCTTCTAGCTGCGTTCTTCAATGAGCAGTTCTTC; CDR3 protein: CASSLLAAFFNEQFF
J gene: TRBJ2-3; D gene: .; clone size: .; CDR3 length: 15; V gene: TRBV7-2; CDR3 DNA: TGTGCCAGCAGCTTAGATGGATATACCACAGATACGCAGTATTTT; CDR3 protein: CASSLDGYTTDTQYF
J gene: TRBJ2-1; D gene: .; clone size: many; CDR3 length: 11; V gene: TRBV7-2; CDR3 DNA: TGTGCCAGCAGCTTACGGCAAGAGCAGTTCTTC; CDR3 protein: CASSLRQEQFF
J gene: TRBJ2-1; D gene: .; clone size: .; CDR3 length: 15; V gene: TRBV6-2/TRBV6-3; CDR3 DNA: TGTGCCAGCAGTTACCAACTCCCCTCCTACAATGAGCAGTTCTTC; CDR3 protein: CASSYQLPSYNEQFF
J gene: TRBJ2-2; D gene: TRBD2; clone size: .; CDR3 length: 14; V gene: TRBV20-1; CDR3 DNA: TGCAGTGCCCCCCGGGGGGGCTCGGGCGGGGAGCTGTTTTTT; CDR3 protein: CSAPRGGSGGELFF
J gene: TRBJ2-3; D gene: .; clone size: few; CDR3 length: 14; V gene: TRBV7-2; CDR3 DNA: TGTGCCAGCAGCGCATGGTCAGGGGCGGATACGCAGTATTTT; CDR3 protein: CASSAWSGADTQYF
J gene: TRBJ2-5; D gene: TRBD2; clone size: few; CDR3 length: 15; V gene: TRBV12-3/TRBV12-4; CDR3 DNA: TGTGCCAGCAGCCCCCGACTAGCGGGGTCGGAGACCCAGTACTTC; CDR3 protein: CASSPRLAGSETQYF
J gene: TRBJ1-5; D gene: .; clone size: few; CDR3 length: 14; V gene: TRBV6-5; CDR3 DNA: TGTGCCAGCAGTTACGAGGTGGTTGGGCAGCCCCAGCATTTT; CDR3 protein: CASSYEVVGQPQHF
J gene: TRBJ2-7; D gene: TRBD2; clone size: .; CDR3 length: 18; V gene: TRBV6-2/TRBV6-3; CDR3 DNA: TGTGCCAGCAGTTACTCGGGACTAGCGGGGGACAGCTCCTACGAGCAGTACTTC; CDR3 protein: CASSYSGLAGDSSYEQYF
J gene: TRBJ2-5; D gene: TRBD1; clone size: .; CDR3 length: 14; V gene: TRBV6-1; CDR3 DNA: TGTGCCAGCAGCTGGACAGGTGGCAGAGAGACCCAGTACTTC; CDR3 protein: CASSWTGGRETQYF
J gene: TRBJ2-3; D gene: TRBD1; clone size: .; CDR3 length: 17; V gene: TRBV4-1; CDR3 DNA: TGCGCCAGCAGCCGCGGAGAGACAGGGGTCCGCACAGATACGCAGTATTTT; CDR3 protein: CASSRGETGVRTDTQYF
J gene: TRBJ1-2; D gene: .; clone size: .; CDR3 length: 13; V gene: TRBV6-2/TRBV6-3; CDR3 DNA: TGTGCCAGCAGTACTTCAGGGGCTGCTGGCTACACCTTC; CDR3 protein: CASSTSGAAGYTF
J gene: TRBJ1-6; D gene: .; clone size: .; CDR3 length: 15; V gene: TRBV20-1; CDR3 DNA: TGCAGTGCTAGACCCCTTAGGACAGAGGGCTCACCCCTCCACTTT; CDR3 protein: CSARPLRTEGSPLHF
J gene: TRBJ1-6; D gene: .; clone size: .; CDR3 length: 14; V gene: TRBV5-1; CDR3 DNA: TGCGCCAGCAGCTTTCGCGAGGTCGATTCACCCCTCCACTTT; CDR3 protein: CASSFREVDSPLHF
J gene: TRBJ2-3; D gene: .; clone size: .; CDR3 length: 14; V gene: TRBV20-1; CDR3 DNA: TGCAGTGCTAAACGAGGGGGGCTAACAGATACGCAGTATTTT; CDR3 protein: CSAKRGGLTDTQYF
J gene: TRBJ2-3; D gene: TRBD2; clone size: few; CDR3 length: 18; V gene: TRBV12-3/TRBV12-4; CDR3 DNA: TGTGCCAGCAGTTTAGCCCAGATCGCGGGGGGGCCGAAAGATACGCAGTATTTT; CDR3 protein: CASSLAQIAGGPKDTQYF
J gene: TRBJ2-1; D gene: .; clone size: .; CDR3 length: 14; V gene: TRBV6-1; CDR3 DNA: TGTGCCAGCAGTGAAATGTACAGGGTGGGTGAGCAGTTCTTC; CDR3 protein: CASSEMYRVGEQFF
J gene: TRBJ2-3; D gene: TRBD2; clone size: few; CDR3 length: 16; V gene: TRBV6-1; CDR3 DNA: TGTGCCAGCAGCCCAAGCGGGGGGGCCCCCACAGATACGCAGTATTTT; CDR3 protein: CASSPSGGAPTDTQYF
J gene: TRBJ1-4; D gene: TRBD1; clone size: .; CDR3 length: 17; V gene: TRBV7-9; CDR3 DNA: TGTGCCAGCAGCTTGTGGACAGGGGGTCGAACTAATGAAAAACTGTTTTTT; CDR3 protein: CASSLWTGGRTNEKLFF
J gene: TRBJ1-3; D gene: .; clone size: few; CDR3 length: 16; V gene: TRBV7-2; CDR3 DNA: TGTGCCAGCAGCTTCGCCGCTCAGGGGACTGGAAACACCATATATTTT; CDR3 protein: CASSFAAQGTGNTIYF
J gene: TRBJ2-1; D gene: TRBD2; clone size: .; CDR3 length: 15; V gene: TRBV19; CDR3 DNA: TGTGCCAGTAAACCCCTAGCGGGGGGGCTAGATGAGCAGTTCTTC; CDR3 protein: CASKPLAGGLDEQFF
J gene: TRBJ2-2; D gene: .; clone size: .; CDR3 length: 13; V gene: TRBV6-2/TRBV6-3; CDR3 DNA: TGTGCCAGCAGTTACGACAACACCGGGGAGCTGTTTTTT; CDR3 protein: CASSYDNTGELFF
J gene: TRBJ1-1; D gene: .; clone size: few; CDR3 length: 13; V gene: TRBV7-3; CDR3 DNA: TGTGCCAGCAGCACCACACCCGACACTGAAGCTTTCTTT; CDR3 protein: CASSTTPDTEAFF
J gene: TRBJ1-5; D gene: .; clone size: few; CDR3 length: 14; V gene: TRBV7-9; CDR3 DNA: TGTGCCAGCAGCCGAGGACAGAGCAATCAGCCCCAGCATTTT; CDR3 protein: CASSRGQSNQPQHF
J gene: TRBJ1-2; D gene: .; clone size: .; CDR3 length: 17; V gene: TRBV4-3; CDR3 DNA: TGCGCCAGCAGCCGCGCTCTCCGGGACGCAATTAACTATGGCTACACCTTC; CDR3 protein: CASSRALRDAINYGYTF
J gene: TRBJ1-3; D gene: .; clone size: few; CDR3 length: 17; V gene: TRBV18; CDR3 DNA: TGTGCCAGCTCACCCTCGGGGCCGGTCGGTTCTGGAAACACCATATATTTT; CDR3 protein: CASSPSGPVGSGNTIYF
J gene: TRBJ2-1; D gene: TRBD2; clone size: many; CDR3 length: 16; V gene: TRBV6-4; CDR3 DNA: TGTGCCAGCAGTGATGGGACTAGCGGGGGGGCCAATGAGCAGTTCTTC; CDR3 protein: CASSDGTSGGANEQFF
J gene: TRBJ1-1; D gene: .; clone size: many; CDR3 length: 13; V gene: TRBV7-2; CDR3 DNA: TGTGCCAGCAGCCCCTCCCCCGGGCGGGGAGCTTTCTTT; CDR3 protein: CASSPSPGRGAFF
J gene: TRBJ1-1; D gene: .; clone size: many; CDR3 length: 15; V gene: TRBV4-1; CDR3 DNA: TGCGCCAGCAGCCAAGCAGGGGTTTTATCGTTTGAAGCTTTCTTT; CDR3 protein: CASSQAGVLSFEAFF
J gene: TRBJ2-7; D gene: .; clone size: .; CDR3 length: 14; V gene: TRBV6-5; CDR3 DNA: TGTGCCAGCAGTTACAGGGGCTCCGTCTACGAGCAGTACTTC; CDR3 protein: CASSYRGSVYEQYF
J gene: TRBJ2-6; D gene: .; clone size: .; CDR3 length: 14; V gene: TRBV6-2/TRBV6-3; CDR3 DNA: TGTGCCAGCAGCGACCTGCCTCGGGCCAACGTCCTGACTTTC; CDR3 protein: CASSDLPRANVLTF
J gene: TRBJ2-1; D gene: .; clone size: many; CDR3 length: 13; V gene: TRBV27; CDR3 DNA: TGTGCCAGCAGGGCAAGCTCCTACAATGAGCAGTTCTTC; CDR3 protein: CASRASSYNEQFF
J gene: TRBJ2-3; D gene: TRBD1; clone size: .; CDR3 length: 15; V gene: TRBV11-2; CDR3 DNA: TGTGCCAGCAGCTTAGGGGGACAGATCACAGATACGCAGTATTTT; CDR3 protein: CASSLGGQITDTQYF
J gene: TRBJ1-1; D gene: .; clone size: .; CDR3 length: 13; V gene: TRBV7-2; CDR3 DNA: TGTGCCAGCAGCTTAGTGTCGGGGGCGGAAGCTTTCTTT; CDR3 protein: CASSLVSGAEAFF
J gene: TRBJ2-2; D gene: TRBD1; clone size: .; CDR3 length: 17; V gene: TRBV11-3; CDR3 DNA: TGTGCCAGCAGCGACAACAGACAGGGGACACACACCGGGGAGCTGTTTTTT; CDR3 protein: CASSDNRQGTHTGELFF
J gene: TRBJ2-5; D gene: TRBD2; clone size: few; CDR3 length: 13; V gene: TRBV29-1; CDR3 DNA: TGCAGCACCCGGGAGGGGACGTGGGAGACCCAGTACTTC; CDR3 protein: CSTREGTWETQYF
J gene: TRBJ2-3; D gene: .; clone size: .; CDR3 length: 15; V gene: TRBV20-1; CDR3 DNA: TGCAGTGCCCAACGGGGGATGCAGAGCACAGATACGCAGTATTTT; CDR3 protein: CSAQRGMQSTDTQYF
J gene: TRBJ1-1; D gene: .; clone size: .; CDR3 length: 14; V gene: TRBV7-2; CDR3 DNA: TGTGCCAGCAGCTTAAATCCCGGATCCACTGAAGCTTTCTTT; CDR3 protein: CASSLNPGSTEAFF
J gene: TRBJ2-6; D gene: .; clone size: .; CDR3 length: 18; V gene: TRBV4-2; CDR3 DNA: TGTGCCAGCAGCCAAGATTTGGGTGCCATGGTTGGGGCCAACGTCCTGACTTTC; CDR3 protein: CASSQDLGAMVGANVLTF